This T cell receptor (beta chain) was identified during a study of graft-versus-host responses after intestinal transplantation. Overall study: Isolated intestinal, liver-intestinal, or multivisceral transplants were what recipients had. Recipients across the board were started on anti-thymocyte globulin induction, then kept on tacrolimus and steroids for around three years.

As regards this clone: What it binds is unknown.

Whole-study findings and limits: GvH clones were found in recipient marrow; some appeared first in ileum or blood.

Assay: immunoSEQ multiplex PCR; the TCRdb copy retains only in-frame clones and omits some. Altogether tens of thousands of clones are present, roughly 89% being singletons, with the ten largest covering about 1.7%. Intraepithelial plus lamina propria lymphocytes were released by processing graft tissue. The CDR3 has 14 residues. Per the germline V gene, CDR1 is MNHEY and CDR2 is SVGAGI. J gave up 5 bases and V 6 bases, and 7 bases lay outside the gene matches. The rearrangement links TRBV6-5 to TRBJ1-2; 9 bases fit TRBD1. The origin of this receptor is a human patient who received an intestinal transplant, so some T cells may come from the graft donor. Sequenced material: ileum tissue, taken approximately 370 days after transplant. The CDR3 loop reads CASRPGTGSYGYTF. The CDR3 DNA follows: TGTGCCAGCAGGCCCGGGACAGGGTCTTATGGCTACACCTTC.